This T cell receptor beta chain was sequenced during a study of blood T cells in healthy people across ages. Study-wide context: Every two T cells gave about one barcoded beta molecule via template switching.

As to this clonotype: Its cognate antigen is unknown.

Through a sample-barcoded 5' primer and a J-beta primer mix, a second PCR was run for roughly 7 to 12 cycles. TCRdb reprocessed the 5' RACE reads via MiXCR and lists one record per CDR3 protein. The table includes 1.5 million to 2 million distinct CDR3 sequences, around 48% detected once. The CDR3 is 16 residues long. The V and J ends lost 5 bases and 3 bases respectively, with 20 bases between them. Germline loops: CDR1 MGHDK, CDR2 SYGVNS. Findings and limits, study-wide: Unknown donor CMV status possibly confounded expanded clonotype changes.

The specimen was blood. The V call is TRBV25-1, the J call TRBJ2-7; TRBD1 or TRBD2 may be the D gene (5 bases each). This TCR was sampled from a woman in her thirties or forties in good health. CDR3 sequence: CASSKTPGAADYEQYF. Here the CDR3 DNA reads TGTGCCAGCAGTAAAACGCCCGGGGCAGCTGACTACGAGCAGTACTTC.